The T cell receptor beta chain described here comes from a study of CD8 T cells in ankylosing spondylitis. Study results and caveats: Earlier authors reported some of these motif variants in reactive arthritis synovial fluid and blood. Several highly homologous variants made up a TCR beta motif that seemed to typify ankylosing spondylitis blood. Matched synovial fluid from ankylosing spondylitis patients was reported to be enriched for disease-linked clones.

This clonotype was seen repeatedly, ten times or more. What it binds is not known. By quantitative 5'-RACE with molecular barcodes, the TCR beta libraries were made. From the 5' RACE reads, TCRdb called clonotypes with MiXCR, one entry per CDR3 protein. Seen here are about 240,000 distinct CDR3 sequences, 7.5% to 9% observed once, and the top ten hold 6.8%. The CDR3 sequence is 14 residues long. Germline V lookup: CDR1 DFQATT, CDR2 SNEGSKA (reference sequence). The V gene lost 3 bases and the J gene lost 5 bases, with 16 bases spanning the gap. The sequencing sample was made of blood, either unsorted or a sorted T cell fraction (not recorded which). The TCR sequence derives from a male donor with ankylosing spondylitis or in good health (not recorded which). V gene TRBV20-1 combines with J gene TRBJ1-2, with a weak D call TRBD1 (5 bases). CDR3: CSARDRDVIYGYTF. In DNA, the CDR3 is TGCAGTGCTAGGGACCGGGACGTAATTTATGGCTACACCTTC.